This TCR beta chain derives from a study of type 1 regulatory T cells. Study at large: T-allo10 is a Tr1-enriched, alloantigen-specific CD4 T cell product made in vitro.

TCRdb used MiXCR to reprocess the reads, holding one entry per CDR3 protein. The data hold more than 50,000 distinct CDR3 sequences, with less than 65% observed a single time. In the case of this clonotype: Its antigen remains unknown.

The sequence derives from a human donor in good health. The source material was cultured non-Tr1 T cells, either the whole culture or a sorted T cell fraction (not recorded which).

The CDR3 loop reads CSASRDRGFDTQYF. The DNA for the CDR3 is TGCAGTGCTTCCCGGGACAGGGGGTTCGATACGCAGTATTTT. The J gene is TRBJ2-3, the V gene TRBV20-1; TRBD1 aligns across 11 bases. Losses at the gene ends were 5 bases for V and 6 bases for J; bases not matched to a gene: 7. The CDR3 extends over 14 amino acids. Germline CDR1 reads DFQATT; CDR2 reads SNEGSKA (reference sequence).